The sample holds a few counts of the clone carrying this T cell receptor (beta chain). Its specificity is unknown. This entry is derived from a study of T cell repertoires in cytomegalovirus infection. Findings of the study overall: Carriers of CMV and the relevant HLA type were discriminated by public TCR beta frequency.

This CDR3 has 14 amino acids. Trimming cost V 5 bases and J 4 bases, with 13 bases left between them. In germline, CDR1 is SEHNR, CDR2 FQNEAQ (reference sequence). TCRdb itself ran the reads through MiXCR, one entry per CDR3 protein. The sample carries about 770,000 distinct CDR3 sequences, 29% recorded once. This receptor was obtained from a human donor in good health (CMV status not recorded). Some clones in this sample may be carry-over from other donors' samples. This specimen was cultured CD8+ T cells from PBMCs, taken from culture after CMV antigen stimulation. The chain employs TRBV7-9 and TRBJ2-3; D is possibly TRBD1 or TRBD2 (6 bases each). CDR3 region: CASSLRGAADTQYF. The CDR3 DNA follows: TGTGCCAGCAGCCTAAGGGGGGCCGCAGATACGCAGTATTTT.